A single sample is the source of the 2 T cell receptor beta chains below, sequenced in a study of blood T cell repertoires in COVID-19. Clones were read by immunoSEQ multiplex PCR, and TCRdb kept only the in-frame ones, dropping some. Found here are just under 90,000 clones, more than 90% of them singletons; the top ten hold approximately 1.8%. The sequencing input was peripheral blood. Every receptor here comes from a man aged 55-75 years with acute or convalescent COVID-19.

This chain uses TRBV3-1 (or the pseudogene TRBV3-2) with TRBJ2-7; 9 bases are shared with TRBD1. V dropped 2 bases and J dropped 6; count of bases not matched to a gene: 11. Germline assignment: CDR1 LGHDT and CDR2 YNNKEL (reference sequence). The CDR3 spans 16 residues. Written as DNA, the CDR3 is TGTGCCAGCAGCCAACTGACAGGGGGAAGGTCTATCGAGCAGTACTTC. As protein: CASSQLTGGRSIEQYF.

The chain couples TRBV7-9 to TRBJ1-1; no clear D. V lost 6 bases and J lost 0, with 20 bases in between. CDR1 and CDR2 from the germline V gene are SEHNR and FQNEAQ (reference sequence). The length of the CDR3 is 17 residues. The CDR3 nucleotides are TGTGCCAGCAGTCCGAAAAGGCGGTATAATATGAACACTGAAGCTTTCTTT. Amino acid sequence: CASSPKRRYNMNTEAFF.